The 8 T cell receptor beta chains below all came from one sample that was sequenced in a study of ipilimumab plus nivolumab after autologous stem cell transplantation. The table came from immunoSEQ multiplex PCR; TCRdb's copy has only in-frame clones and leaves some out. This sample has around 20,000 clones, with about 80% found just once. Sequenced material: PBMCs, taken in a trial of ipilimumab plus nivolumab as post-transplant consolidation. The source of these receptors is a male donor with diffuse large B-cell lymphoma.

The chain employs TRBV5-4 and TRBJ1-6; D might be TRBD1 (6 bases). The CDR3 has 15 residues. Germline V CDR1 and CDR2: SGHNT, YYREEE (reference sequence). V shed 4 bases and J shed 7 bases, with 15 bases lying between them. The CDR3, as DNA: TGTGCCAGCAGCCTGACCGGGACACCGAATTCACCCCTCCACTTT. This sequence encodes CASSLTGTPNSPLHF. Together with reference TRBV5-4 and TRBJ1-6, the CDR3 gives the full variable domain: ETGVTQSPTHLIKTRGQQVTLRCSSQSGHNTVSWYQQALGQGPQFIFQYYREEENGRGNFPPRFSGLQFPNYSSELNVNALELDDSALYLCASSLTGTPNSPLHFGNGTRLTVT.

The chain links TRBV9 to TRBJ1-6, with unresolved D. Trimming removed 1 base at V and 11 bases at J, with 10 bases between. This CDR3 spans 13 amino acids. CDR1 is SGDLS and CDR2 is YYNGEE in the germline V gene. CDR3 in DNA: TGTGCCAGCAGCGTACCAGGCGGTGCACCCCTCCACTTT. It codes for CASSVPGGAPLHF.

The CDR3 coding sequence is TGTGCCATCAGTGAAAGCGGACACTTCTACGAGCAGTACTTC. Translating it yields CAISESGHFYEQYF. This sequence joins TRBV10-3 and TRBJ2-7; D might be TRBD1 or TRBD2, each matching 5 bases. The CDR3 consists of 14 residues. CDR1 is ENHRY, CDR2 SYGVKD, per germline. V shed 3 bases and J shed 3 bases, with 12 bases lying between them.

This chain connects TRBV9 to TRBJ2-1; perhaps TRBD1 as D (5 bases). CDR3 size: 16 residues. Germline assignment: CDR1 SGDLS and CDR2 YYNGEE. V was trimmed by 4 bases and J by 3 bases, leaving 17 bases between them. CDR3: CASSPQAAGNYNEQFF. The CDR3, as DNA: TGTGCCAGCAGCCCCCAGGCTGCAGGGAACTACAATGAGCAGTTCTTC.

The V and J genes are TRBV19 and TRBJ2-7, with TRBD1 identical over 7 bases. This CDR3 spans 12 amino acids. From germline, CDR1 is LNHDA and CDR2 SQIVND (reference sequence). After removal of 6 bases from V and 3 bases from J, the junction contained 2 bases not matched to a gene. CDR3 sequence (DNA): TGTGCCAGTAGCCCAGGGGGCTACGAGCAGTACTTC. The encoded protein is CASSPGGYEQYF.

The rearrangement links TRBV7-9 to TRBJ2-1; no definite D call. The CDR3 runs 12 residues. Trimming removed 8 bases from V and 12 bases from J, with 17 bases in between. From germline, CDR1 is SEHNR and CDR2 FQNEAQ (reference sequence). As DNA, the CDR3 is TGTGCCAGCGGGCTTTATCGGCAAGGGCAGTTCTTC. Its translation is CASGLYRQGQFF.

A remark on this clone: Germline and junction disagree at one end, which may indicate a read error. The chain joins TRBV7-9 to TRBJ1-1, with no clear D. In germline, CDR1 is SEHNR, CDR2 FQNEAQ (reference sequence). The CDR3 is 14 amino acids. The CDR3 DNA reads TGTGCCAGCAGTTTAGGGCCTAATTCCCCTGAAGCTTTCTTT. Its protein is CASSLGPNSPEAFF.

The CDR3 region is CASSLRASQETQYF. DNA of the CDR3: TGTGCCAGCAGCTTAAGGGCAAGCCAAGAGACCCAGTACTTC. The chain links TRBV7-2 to TRBJ2-5; D remains unclear. V gave up 2 bases and J gave up 1 base, with 8 bases separating them. Per germline, CDR1 SGHTA and CDR2 FQGNSA. The CDR3 extends over 14 amino acids. Full variable domain (missing parts from reference TRBV7-2 and TRBJ2-5): GAGVSQSPSNKVTEKGKDVELRCDPISGHTALYWYRQSLGQGLEFLIYFQGNSAPDKSGLPSDRFSAERTGGSVSTLTIQRTQQEDSAVYLCASSLRASQETQYFGPGTRLLVL.